Shown below are 27 T cell receptor beta chains from a single sample sequenced in a study of human T cells and chemical hapten exposure (dated by TCRdb to the early 2020s). The sample's time point label is to be understood as: patch test 2, 6 weeks after DPC sensitization. In the paper's terms, the treatment or condition label means: therapeutic diphenylcyclopropenone sensitization with weekly scalp DPC. Total RNA was isolated from unfractionated whole blood collected in Tempus Blood RNA tubes. The library came from RACE. The sample was run on a NextSeq 500. The public reads were reprocessed in TCRdb via fastp at Q25 and MiXCR, keeping in-frame beta chains. Merged by CDR3 protein, the rows form single entries marked with the most common genes and DNA. The sample has roughly 42,000 distinct CDR3 sequences on record, 9.5% to 10% of them singletons. The ten largest clones capture more than 13% of the sample.

Sequences were derived from whole blood, sampled in connection with sensitization to the hapten diphenylcyclopropenone (DPC). These TCRs come from a woman in her thirties with alopecia areata. Some clones in this sample may be carry-over from other donors' samples.

This clonotype was found many times. This chain links TRBV7-9 with TRBJ1-6; D is ambiguous. This CDR3 contains 12 residues. Germline loops: CDR1 SEHNR, CDR2 FQNEAQ (reference sequence). The V end lost 5 bases, the J end lost 10 bases, and 9 bases lay between the germline ends. The CDR3 DNA reads TGTGCCAGCAGCGCCGGTGTCTCACCCCTCCACTTT. Its protein is CASSAGVSPLHF.

This chain connects TRBV6-5 to TRBJ1-2, with D tentatively TRBD1 (6 bases). With 7 bases removed from V and 3 bases from J, the gap between germline ends came to 15 bases. From germline, CDR1 is MNHEY and CDR2 SVGAGI. This CDR3 has 14 residues. CDR3 DNA: TGTGCCAGCACCCGTCAGGGGACGGACTATGGCTACACCTTC. This codes for CASTRQGTDYGYTF.

J is TRBJ2-7 and V is TRBV5-1; tentative D call: TRBD2 (5 bases). CDR1 and CDR2 from the germline V gene are SGHRS and YFSETQ. The CDR3 has 14 amino acids. V was trimmed by 3 bases and J by 0 bases, leaving 10 bases between them. The CDR3 sequence is CASSYTGNSYEQYF. CDR3 nucleotides: TGCGCCAGCAGCTATACCGGGAACTCCTACGAGCAGTACTTC.

This clonotype was seen a handful of times. This sequence joins TRBV28 and TRBJ2-7, with D hard to call. Deletions cut 8 bases from V and 2 bases from J, with 7 bases between. Germline V gives CDR1 MDHEN, CDR2 SYDVKM. The CDR3 is 11 amino acids. CDR3: CASHGTYEQYF. Written as DNA, the CDR3 is TGTGCCAGCCATGGAACCTACGAGCAGTACTTC.

This clonotype was found many times. The rearrangement uses TRBV5-1 and TRBJ2-3; TRBD2 aligns across 14 bases. This CDR3 has 15 residues. Trimming took 4 bases from V and 7 from J; bases not matched to a gene: 5. CDR1 and CDR2 (germline): SGHRS, YFSETQ. CDR3 sequence reads: CASSTTSGGANTQYF. CDR3 DNA: TGCGCCAGCAGCACGACTAGCGGGGGGGCTAATACGCAGTATTTT.

CDR3 in DNA: TGTGCCATCAGCAGACAGACCTACGAGCAGTACTTC. It translates to CAISRQTYEQYF. The chain carries TRBV10-3 and TRBJ2-7; a weak D match, TRBD1 (5 bases). This CDR3 contains 12 residues. Looked up from germline, CDR1 is ENHRY and CDR2 is SYGVKD. V gave up 6 bases and J gave up 2 bases, with 8 bases separating them.

Ten or more counts support this clonotype. The chain is built from TRBV7-2 and TRBJ2-3; TRBD2 matches at 10 bases. The junction had 11 bases not matched to a gene; V was cut back by 5 bases and J by 3 bases. Per the germline V gene, CDR1 is SGHTA and CDR2 is FQGNSA. The CDR3 loop spans 17 amino acids. DNA of the CDR3: TGTGCCAGCAGCCCGAGGGGAGCGGGGGGGCCAACAGATACGCAGTATTTT. It yields the protein CASSPRGAGGPTDTQYF.

The V and J genes are TRBV28 and TRBJ1-2; weak D call: TRBD1 (5 bases). V shed 8 bases and J shed 4 bases, with 20 bases lying between them. CDR1 MDHEN and CDR2 SYDVKM come from the germline V gene. This CDR3 has 15 amino acids. The CDR3 region is CASQDTRIQVYGYTF. In DNA form, the CDR3 reads TGTGCCAGCCAAGACACCCGGATACAGGTCTATGGCTACACCTTC.

V and J are TRBV20-1 and TRBJ2-3; no definite D call. CDR1 and CDR2 from the germline V gene are DFQATT and SNEGSKA (reference sequence). Between the trimmed V and J ends, which lost 4 bases and 3 bases, there was a span of 20 bases. The length of the CDR3 is 16 residues. DNA of the CDR3: TGCAGTGCTACTGGGCCGCCTAGTCTGGGGACAGATACGCAGTATTTT. Protein: CSATGPPSLGTDTQYF.

This clonotype was counted only a few times. V gene TRBV19 combines with J gene TRBJ2-7; D may be TRBD1 (5 bases). The CDR3 length is 13 residues. Per germline, CDR1 LNHDA and CDR2 SQIVND (reference sequence). V was pared by 7 bases and J by 3 bases, with 13 bases between. The CDR3 sequence is CASKDSRFYEQYF. Here the CDR3 DNA reads TGTGCCAGTAAAGACAGCAGGTTCTACGAGCAGTACTTC.

The rearrangement uses TRBV28 and TRBJ2-3; tentative D call: TRBD1 (5 bases). The CDR3 covers 17 residues. Germline V CDR1 and CDR2: MDHEN, SYDVKM. The V end lost 5 bases, the J end lost 0 bases, and 18 bases lay between the germline ends. The CDR3: CASSLRQILASTDTQYF. The CDR3, as DNA: TGTGCCAGCAGTCTAAGACAGATACTTGCTAGCACAGATACGCAGTATTTT. The whole variable domain, filled in from reference TRBV28 and TRBJ2-3, reads DVKVTQSSRYLVKRTGEKVFLECVQDMDHENMFWYRQDPGLGLRLIYFSYDVKMKEKGDIPEGYSVSREKKERFSLILESASTNQTSMYLCASSLRQILASTDTQYFGPGTRLTVL.

This clonotype was seen more than once but under ten times. The genes are TRBV27 and TRBJ2-7; either TRBD1 or TRBD2 may fit D (6 bases each). Germline loops: CDR1 MNHEY, CDR2 SMNVEV (reference sequence). This CDR3 is built from 18 residues. V lost 6 bases to trimming and J lost 0 bases, with 24 bases between them. CDR3 sequence (DNA): TGTGCCAGCAGCCGCTCCCTAGGTGGGGGGCAGCGCTCCTACGAGCAGTACTTC. Its translation: CASSRSLGGGQRSYEQYF.

This clonotype came up a few times. The J gene is TRBJ2-7, the V gene TRBV2, with a weak D call TRBD1 (7 bases). Germline-derived CDR1 and CDR2 are SNHLY and FYNNEI. Trimming stripped 6 bases from V and 4 bases from J, with 16 bases between. The CDR3 contains 14 residues. The CDR3 nucleotides read TGTGCCAGCAGCCAGGGGGGTTATCGATACGAGCAGTACTTC. Translating it yields CASSQGGYRYEQYF.

The chain couples TRBV5-6 to TRBJ2-7; D possibly corresponds to TRBD1 (5 bases). In germline, CDR1 is SGHDT, CDR2 YYEEEE. V dropped 4 bases and J dropped 3 bases, with 23 bases sitting between them. This CDR3 spans 17 amino acids. The CDR3 coding sequence is TGTGCCAGCAGCCCCCGGACGTACGAAAGGGGTAACTACGAGCAGTACTTC. Its translation: CASSPRTYERGNYEQYF. Full variable domain (missing parts from reference TRBV5-6 and TRBJ2-7): DAGVTQSPTHLIKTRGQQVTLRCSPKSGHDTVSWYQQALGQGPQFIFQYYEEEERQRGNFPDRFSGHQFPNYSSELNVNALLLGDSALYLCASSPRTYERGNYEQYFGPGTRLTVT.

This clonotype was seen ten or more times. The V call is TRBV13, the J call TRBJ2-7; no clear D. V lost 2 bases and J 1 base, leaving 6 bases between the germline ends. CDR3 length: 13 amino acids. Germline CDR1 reads PRHDT; CDR2 reads FYEKMQ (reference sequence). DNA for the CDR3: TGTGCCAGCAGCTTAAGGGCATCCTACGAGCAGTACTTC. Protein product: CASSLRASYEQYF.

In this sample, this clonotype turned up many times. The chain couples TRBV3-1 to TRBJ1-5, with D perhaps matching TRBD1 (6 bases). Germline values: CDR1 LGHDT, CDR2 YNNKEL (reference sequence). V lost 0 bases and J lost 7, with 19 bases in between. This CDR3 spans 17 amino acids. CDR3 sequence: CASSQDLGRDMGQPQHF. As DNA, the CDR3 is TGTGCCAGCAGCCAAGATCTCGGGCGGGACATGGGACAGCCCCAGCATTTT.

This clonotype was detected ten times or more. The chain carries TRBV20-1 and TRBJ1-5; a weak D match, TRBD1 (6 bases). CDR1 and CDR2 (germline): DFQATT, SNEGSKA (reference sequence). The CDR3 loop spans 12 amino acids. V lost 5 bases and J 4 bases, leaving 9 bases between the germline ends. The CDR3 region is CSAGDMNQPQHF. CDR3 sequence (DNA): TGCAGTGCTGGGGACATGAATCAGCCCCAGCATTTT.

V is TRBV6-5 and J is TRBJ1-1; maybe TRBD1 (5 bases). The V gene's germline CDR1 is MNHEY and CDR2 SVGAGI. The CDR3 is 15 amino acids. Trimming took off 5 bases at V and 0 bases at J, with 13 bases between the two ends. The CDR3 DNA reads TGTGCCAGCAGTACTGACAGAACTTTGAACACTGAAGCTTTCTTT. This codes for CASSTDRTLNTEAFF.

The V and J genes are TRBV7-2 and TRBJ2-5; D may match TRBD1 or TRBD2 (5 bases each). Between the trimmed V and J ends, which lost 2 bases and 4 bases, there was a span of 20 bases. The CDR3 is made up of 17 amino acids. Looked up from germline, CDR1 is SGHTA and CDR2 is FQGNSA. CDR3 region: CASSLTSGTPRGETQYF. The CDR3 nucleotides read TGTGCCAGCAGCTTAACCTCCGGGACCCCACGAGGAGAGACCCAGTACTTC. The full variable domain, completed using reference TRBV7-2 and TRBJ2-5, is GAGVSQSPSNKVTEKGKDVELRCDPISGHTALYWYRQSLGQGLEFLIYFQGNSAPDKSGLPSDRFSAERTGGSVSTLTIQRTQQEDSAVYLCASSLTSGTPRGETQYFGPGTRLLVL.

This clonotype was counted between two and nine times. This chain uses TRBV30 with TRBJ2-7, with 9 bases matching TRBD1. The CDR3 runs to 13 residues. Germline trimming cut 5 bases from V and 3 bases from J; bases unmatched to any gene: 5. Germline-derived CDR1 and CDR2 are GTSNPN and SVGIG (reference sequence). The CDR3 region has the DNA TGTGCCTGGGACAGGGGGGAGGGCTACGAGCAGTACTTC. It specifies CAWDRGEGYEQYF.

The rearrangement links TRBV11-1 to TRBJ2-5; 7 bases fit TRBD2. Germline V lookup: CDR1 SGHAT, CDR2 FQDESV (reference sequence). Trimming removed 2 bases from V and 5 bases from J; junction bases left unmatched: 11. CDR3 length: 16 amino acids. CDR3 in amino acids: CASSLWGEGPLETQYF. The CDR3 DNA is TGTGCCAGCAGCTTATGGGGGGAGGGTCCTTTGGAGACCCAGTACTTC.

At least ten counts were recorded for this clonotype. V is TRBV20-1 and J is TRBJ2-1; 7 nucleotides line up with TRBD2. Germline V lookup: CDR1 DFQATT, CDR2 SNEGSKA (reference sequence). This CDR3 has 15 amino acids. Trimming cost V 0 bases and J 4 bases; bases outside gene matches: 6. CDR3 sequence: CSARDRGLPYNEQFF. CDR3 bases: TGCAGTGCTAGAGATCGGGGACTACCATACAATGAGCAGTTCTTC.

On this clonotype itself: At one end the junction does not follow the germline gene, possibly because of a read error. This chain links TRBV5-1 with TRBJ2-4; TRBD2 agrees at 11 bases. Germline CDR1 and CDR2: SGHRS and YFSETQ. The CDR3 contains 15 residues. CDR3 in DNA: TGCGCCAGCAGCCTTAGCGGGGGGGCCGTGGACATTCAGTGCTTC. Its translation: CASSLSGGAVDIQCF.

In its sample, this clonotype was seen many times. V gene TRBV6-1 combines with J gene TRBJ1-5; maybe TRBD1 (6 bases). This CDR3 region has 17 residues. Per the germline V gene, CDR1 is MNHNS and CDR2 is SASEGT. The ends were cut back, 4 bases at V and 2 bases at J, with 18 bases in the middle. In DNA, the CDR3 is TGTGCCAGCAGTGGGGGGGGCCCCCTTGATCGCAATCAGCCCCAGCATTTT. It codes for CASSGGGPLDRNQPQHF.

This clonotype was counted between two and nine times. This sequence joins TRBV20-1 and TRBJ1-1; perhaps TRBD1 as D (6 bases). The CDR3 runs 13 residues. The germline V and J ends were trimmed by 6 bases and 1 base, with 12 bases remaining between them. CDR1 and CDR2 from the germline V gene are DFQATT and SNEGSKA (reference sequence). In DNA form, the CDR3 reads TGCAGTGCGAGAAAACAGGGGAACACTGAAGCTTTCTTT. Amino acids: CSARKQGNTEAFF.

This clonotype has more than one count but fewer than ten. The CDR3 nucleotides read TGTGCCAGCTCACCACCGGTACTTGACGAGCAGTACTTC. Translating gives CASSPPVLDEQYF. The rearrangement uses TRBV18 and TRBJ2-7; D gene uncertain. Deletions cut 0 bases from V and 5 bases from J, with 8 bases between. Per the germline V gene, CDR1 is KGHSH and CDR2 is LQKENI. The CDR3 spans 13 residues.

This clonotype was seen only a few times. The chain has TRBV4-3 and TRBJ2-3, with 9 positions matching TRBD2. The V segment lost 0 bases and the J segment 9 bases; nucleotides outside the gene matches: 10. The germline gives CDR1 LGHNA, CDR2 YSLEER. The CDR3 spans 16 residues. The CDR3 sequence: CASSQEHLAGYDTQYF. As DNA, the CDR3 is TGCGCCAGCAGCCAAGAACACCTAGCGGGGTACGACACGCAGTATTTT.